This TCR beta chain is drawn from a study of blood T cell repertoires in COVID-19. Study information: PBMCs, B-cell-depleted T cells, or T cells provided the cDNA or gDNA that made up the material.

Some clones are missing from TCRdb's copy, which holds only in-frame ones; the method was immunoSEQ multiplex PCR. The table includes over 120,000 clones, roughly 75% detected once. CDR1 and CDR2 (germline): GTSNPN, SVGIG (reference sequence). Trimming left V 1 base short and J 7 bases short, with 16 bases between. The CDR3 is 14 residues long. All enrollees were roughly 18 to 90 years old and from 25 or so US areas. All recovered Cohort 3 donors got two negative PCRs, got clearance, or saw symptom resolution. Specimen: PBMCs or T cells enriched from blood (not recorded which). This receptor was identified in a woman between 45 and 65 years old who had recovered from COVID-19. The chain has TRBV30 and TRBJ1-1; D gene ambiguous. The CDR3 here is CAWSDRPSRGEAFF. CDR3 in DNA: TGTGCCTGGAGTGACCGCCCCTCACGGGGTGAAGCTTTCTTT.